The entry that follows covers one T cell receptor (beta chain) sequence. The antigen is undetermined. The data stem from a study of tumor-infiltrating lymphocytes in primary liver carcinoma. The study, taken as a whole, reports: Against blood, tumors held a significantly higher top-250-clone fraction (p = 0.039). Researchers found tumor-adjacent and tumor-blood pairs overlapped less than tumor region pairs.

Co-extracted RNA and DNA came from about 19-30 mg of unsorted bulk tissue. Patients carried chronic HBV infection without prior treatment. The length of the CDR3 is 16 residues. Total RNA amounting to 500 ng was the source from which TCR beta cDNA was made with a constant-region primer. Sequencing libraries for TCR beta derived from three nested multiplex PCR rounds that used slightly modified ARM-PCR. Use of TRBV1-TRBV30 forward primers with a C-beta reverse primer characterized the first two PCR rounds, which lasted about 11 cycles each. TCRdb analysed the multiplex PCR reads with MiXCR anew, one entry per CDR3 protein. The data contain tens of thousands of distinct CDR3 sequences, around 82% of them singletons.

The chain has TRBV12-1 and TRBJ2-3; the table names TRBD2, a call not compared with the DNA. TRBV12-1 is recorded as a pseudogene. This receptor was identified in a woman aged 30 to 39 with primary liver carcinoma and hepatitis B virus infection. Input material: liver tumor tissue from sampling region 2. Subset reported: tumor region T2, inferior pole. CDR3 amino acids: CTNSSELAGDTDTQYF. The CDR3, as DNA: TGTACCAACAGCTCAGAGCTAGCGGGTGACACAGATACGCAATATTTT.